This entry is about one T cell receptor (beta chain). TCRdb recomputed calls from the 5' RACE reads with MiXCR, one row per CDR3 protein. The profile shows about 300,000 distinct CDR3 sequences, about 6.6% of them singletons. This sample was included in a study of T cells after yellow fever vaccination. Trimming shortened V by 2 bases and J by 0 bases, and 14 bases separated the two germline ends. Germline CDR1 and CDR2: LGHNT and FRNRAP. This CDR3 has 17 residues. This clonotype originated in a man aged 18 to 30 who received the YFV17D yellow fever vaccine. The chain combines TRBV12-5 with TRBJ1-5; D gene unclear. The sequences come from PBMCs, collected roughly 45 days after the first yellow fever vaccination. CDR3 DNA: TGTGCTAGTGGTTTGTCCCTATCGTCCTATAGCAATCAGCCCCAGCATTTT. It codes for CASGLSLSSYSNQPQHF.